The sequence of this TCR beta chain was determined in a study of blood T cell repertoires in COVID-19. Study as a whole: Whether acute or convalescent, the COVID-19 samples came from the United States, Italy and Spain. T cells, B-cell-depleted T cells, or PBMCs supplied cDNA or gDNA.

Per the original data handling: Reference gene primers were amplified, and this amplification served to estimate nucleated cell counts. Produced via immunoSEQ multiplex PCR; TCRdb's table is partial and in-frame only. V and J calls and clone size follow that table, whereas D and trimming were derived from the DNA. The sample shows 150,000 or so clones, over 75% of them seen only once. This sequence originates from a man in his 70s who had recovered from COVID-19. The sequenced material came from peripheral blood.

The DNA of the CDR3 is TGTGCCAGTAGGGAGGGCGGGAATGAGCAGTTCTTC. Its protein product is CASREGGNEQFF. This chain joins TRBV19 and TRBJ2-1; D is possibly TRBD2 (6 bases). V shed 6 bases and J shed 7 bases, with 10 bases lying between them. From germline, CDR1 is LNHDA and CDR2 SQIVND (reference sequence). This CDR3 has 12 residues.